This T cell receptor (beta chain) was recorded in a study of human T cells and chemical hapten exposure. This sample's time point: healthy volunteer bleed at 6 weeks. The total RNA was obtained from whole blood that was not fractionated. Trimming took 6 bases from V and 2 from J; bases not matched to a gene: 4. Germline V gene lookup returns CDR1 SGHRS and CDR2 YFSETQ. The CDR3 loop spans 15 amino acids. TCRdb analysed the RACE reads with MiXCR anew, one entry per CDR3 protein. Of under 50,000 distinct CDR3 sequences listed, roughly 3.5% are singletons. The sequence derives from a human donor in good health. Some clones in this sample may be carry-over from other donors' samples. The J gene is TRBJ2-3, the V gene TRBV5-1, with 12 bases that match TRBD2. The sequencing input was whole blood. For the CDR3, the DNA is TGCGCCAGCACGACTAGCGGGAGAGACACAGATACGCAGTATTTT. Its protein product is CASTTSGRDTDTQYF.